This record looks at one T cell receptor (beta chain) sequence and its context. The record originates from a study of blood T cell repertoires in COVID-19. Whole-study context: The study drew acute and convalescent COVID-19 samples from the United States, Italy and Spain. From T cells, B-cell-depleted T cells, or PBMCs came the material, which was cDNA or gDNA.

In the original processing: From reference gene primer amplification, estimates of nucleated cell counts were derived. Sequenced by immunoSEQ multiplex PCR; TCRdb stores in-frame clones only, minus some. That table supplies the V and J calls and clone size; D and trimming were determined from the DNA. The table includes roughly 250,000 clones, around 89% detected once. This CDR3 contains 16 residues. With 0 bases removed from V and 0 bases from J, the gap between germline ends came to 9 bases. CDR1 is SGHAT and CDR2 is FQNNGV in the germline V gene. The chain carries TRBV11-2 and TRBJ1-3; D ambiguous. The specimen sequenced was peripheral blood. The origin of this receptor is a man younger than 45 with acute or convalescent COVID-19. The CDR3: CASSLDQPVSGNTIYF. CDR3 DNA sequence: TGTGCCAGCAGCTTAGATCAACCAGTCTCTGGAAACACCATATATTTT.